These T cell receptor beta chains were read from a single sample in a study of blood T cell repertoires in COVID-19. The protocol was immunoSEQ multiplex PCR, while the TCRdb copy is restricted to in-frame clones and leaves out a portion. This repertoire shows about 430,000 clones, about 88% found once; its top ten account for 1.4%. The sequenced sample consisted of PBMCs or T cells enriched from blood (not recorded which). These receptor sequences come from a woman aged 18-29 years who had been exposed to COVID-19. Both conserved end residues are part of each CDR3. A D gene is named only where the DNA matches it firmly. The size entry is marked missing in some rows and otherwise reads once, few, many or a size class.

V: TRBV15; size: .; J: TRBJ2-7; D: .; CDR3: CATDDRIYYEQYF; DNA: TGTGCCACCGATGACAGGATCTACTACGAGCAGTACTTC
V: TRBV11-3; size: few; J: TRBJ1-6; D: .; CDR3: CASSFQNNSPLHF; DNA: TGTGCCAGCAGCTTTCAGAATAATTCACCCCTCCACTTT
V: TRBV24-1; size: .; J: TRBJ2-1; D: .; CDR3: CATSAKELEAYNEQFF; DNA: TGTGCCACCAGTGCCAAAGAATTGGAGGCCTACAATGAGCAGTTCTTC
V: TRBV28; size: .; J: TRBJ2-7; D: .; CDR3: CASSSPGTRATYEQYF; DNA: TGTGCCAGCAGTTCTCCCGGGACACGCGCGACCTACGAGCAGTACTTC
V: TRBV5-1; size: .; J: TRBJ2-7; D: TRBD1; CDR3: CASSLLIGTGNIGEQYF; DNA: TGCGCCAGCAGCTTACTCATAGGGACAGGGAATATTGGAGAGCAGTACTTC
V: TRBV18; size: .; J: TRBJ1-1; D: .; CDR3: CASSPQAANTEAFF; DNA: TGTGCCAGCTCCCCCCAGGCAGCGAACACTGAAGCTTTCTTT
V: TRBV5-1; size: .; J: TRBJ2-1; D: .; CDR3: CASNLVSGSADGSYNEQFF; DNA: TGCGCCAGCAACTTGGTATCCGGGAGTGCCGATGGGTCCTACAATGAGCAGTTCTTC
V: TRBV5-6; size: .; J: TRBJ2-1; D: TRBD2; CDR3: CASSQGTSSNEQFF; DNA: TGTGCCAGCAGCCAGGGGACTAGCAGCAATGAGCAGTTCTTC
V: TRBV18; size: .; J: TRBJ2-7; D: .; CDR3: CASSPQDEQYF; DNA: TGTGCCAGCTCACCTCAGGACGAGCAGTACTTC
V: TRBV11-3; size: .; J: TRBJ2-1; D: TRBD1; CDR3: CASSLPDRGYNEQFF; DNA: TGTGCCAGCAGCTTACCAGACAGGGGGTACAATGAGCAGTTCTTC
V: TRBV7-2; size: .; J: TRBJ1-1; D: TRBD1; CDR3: CASSLGPGQGVMNTEAFF; DNA: TGTGCCAGCAGCTTAGGACCGGGACAGGGCGTAATGAACACTGAAGCTTTCTTT
V: TRBV29-1; size: .; J: TRBJ1-6; D: .; CDR3: CSVYLITGCFSYNSPLHF; DNA: TGCAGCGTTTATCTTATAACAGGATGTTTTTCCTATAATTCACCCCTCCACTTT
V: TRBV7-2; size: .; J: TRBJ2-6; D: .; CDR3: CASSLGRGSLSGANVLTF; DNA: TGTGCCAGCAGCCTAGGTAGGGGCAGTCTCTCTGGGGCCAACGTCCTGACTTTC
V: TRBV7-2; size: .; J: TRBJ2-7; D: TRBD2; CDR3: CASSLLEVGPGLTYEQYF; DNA: TGTGCCAGCAGCTTACTGGAAGTGGGCCCGGGACTAACCTACGAGCAGTACTTC
V: TRBV3-1/TRBV3-2; size: .; J: TRBJ2-7; D: .; CDR3: CASSDRPYEQYF; DNA: TGTGCCAGCAGCGACAGGCCCTACGAGCAGTACTTC
V: TRBV28; size: .; J: TRBJ1-2; D: .; CDR3: CASSFYEVDYGYTF; DNA: TGTGCCAGCAGTTTCTATGAAGTTGATTATGGCTACACCTTC
V: TRBV5-6; size: .; J: TRBJ1-5; D: .; CDR3: CASSLTGTDQPQHF; DNA: TGTGCCAGCAGCTTGACAGGAACAGATCAGCCCCAGCATTTT
V: TRBV6-6; size: .; J: TRBJ1-2; D: .; CDR3: CASSYSSSYGYTF; DNA: TGTGCCAGCAGTTATTCGTCTTCCTATGGCTACACCTTC
V: TRBV2; size: once; J: TRBJ1-1; D: TRBD1; CDR3: CASTKTDRSTEAFF; DNA: TGTGCCAGCACTAAGACGGACAGGTCAACTGAAGCTTTCTTT
V: TRBV21-1; size: .; J: TRBJ2-7; D: .; CDR3: CASSYRLAIAYEQYF; DNA: TGTGCCAGCAGCTATAGACTAGCAATAGCCTACGAGCAGTACTTC
V: TRBV28; size: .; J: TRBJ1-1; D: .; CDR3: CASSLSRNTEAFF; DNA: TGTGCCAGCAGTCTTTCCAGGAACACTGAAGCTTTCTTT
V: TRBV6-4; size: .; J: TRBJ2-3; D: TRBD1; CDR3: CASSTGVDTQYF; DNA: TGTGCCAGCAGTACAGGGGTAGATACGCAGTATTTT
V: TRBV16; size: .; J: TRBJ1-1; D: .; CDR3: CASSQSAGEGNTEAFF; DNA: TGTGCCAGCAGCCAATCGGCAGGGGAGGGGAACACTGAAGCTTTCTTT
V: TRBV7-2; size: .; J: TRBJ2-1; D: .; CDR3: CASSRTGLSEQFF; DNA: TGTGCCAGCAGTCGCACAGGGCTTTCCGAGCAGTTCTTC
V: TRBV7-9; size: .; J: TRBJ2-2; D: TRBD2; CDR3: CASSLLSGRGVTGELFF; DNA: TGTGCCAGCAGCTTACTTAGCGGGAGGGGCGTCACCGGGGAGCTGTTTTTT
V: TRBV9; size: .; J: TRBJ1-1; D: TRBD1; CDR3: CASSDPGGRTEAFF; DNA: TGTGCCAGCAGCGACCCAGGGGGAAGGACTGAAGCTTTCTTT
V: TRBV5-6; size: .; J: TRBJ2-2; D: TRBD1; CDR3: CASSLEDRVRTGELFF; DNA: TGTGCCAGCAGCTTGGAGGACAGGGTTCGGACCGGGGAGCTGTTTTTT
V: TRBV6-1; size: .; J: TRBJ1-4; D: .; CDR3: CASSEAGMDTNEKLFF; DNA: TGTGCCAGCAGTGAAGCGGGCATGGATACTAATGAAAAACTGTTTTTT
V: TRBV19; size: .; J: TRBJ2-3; D: TRBD2; CDR3: CASRDLAGVADTQYF; DNA: TGTGCCAGTAGGGACCTAGCGGGGGTGGCAGATACGCAGTATTTT
V: TRBV5-4; size: .; J: TRBJ2-4; D: .; CDR3: CASSGGGQTIQYF; DNA: TGTGCCAGCAGCGGAGGAGGACAGACCATTCAGTACTTC
V: TRBV5-1; size: few; J: TRBJ1-6; D: TRBD1; CDR3: CASSFDRELLHF; DNA: TGCGCCAGCAGCTTCGACAGGGAGCTACTCCACTTT
V: TRBV27; size: .; J: TRBJ2-1; D: TRBD2; CDR3: CASSLGSGRAREQFF; DNA: TGTGCCAGCAGTTTGGGAAGCGGGAGGGCGAGGGAGCAGTTCTTC
V: TRBV14; size: .; J: TRBJ2-7; D: TRBD1; CDR3: CASSRGRGLYEQYF; DNA: TGTGCCAGCAGCCGCGGCAGGGGGCTTTACGAGCAGTACTTC
V: TRBV5-5; size: .; J: TRBJ2-7; D: TRBD1; CDR3: CASSSLPTGPWDEQYF; DNA: TGTGCCAGCAGCTCCCTTCCGACAGGGCCCTGGGACGAGCAGTACTTC
V: TRBV5-6; size: once; J: TRBJ2-3; D: TRBD1; CDR3: CASRPTGADTQYF; DNA: TGTGCCAGCAGACCCACAGGGGCAGATACGCAGTATTTT
V: TRBV7-6; size: .; J: TRBJ1-3; D: .; CDR3: CASSFGDSTGNTIYF; DNA: TGTGCCAGCAGCTTTGGGGACTCAACTGGAAACACCATATATTTT
V: TRBV28; size: .; J: TRBJ1-5; D: .; CDR3: CASRTSGDQPQHF; DNA: TGTGCCAGCAGAACCTCAGGGGATCAGCCCCAGCATTTT
V: TRBV28; size: .; J: TRBJ1-5; D: TRBD1; CDR3: CASRYTGGNQPQHF; DNA: TGTGCCAGCAGGTACACAGGGGGCAATCAGCCCCAGCATTTT
V: TRBV2; size: once; J: TRBJ2-7; D: TRBD2; CDR3: CASSEGGGFYEQYF; DNA: TGTGCCAGCAGTGAGGGCGGGGGGTTCTACGAGCAGTACTTC
V: TRBV25-1; size: once; J: TRBJ1-2; D: TRBD1; CDR3: CASRDGQGRGGYTF; DNA: TGTGCCAGCAGGGATGGACAGGGAAGGGGTGGCTACACCTTC
V: TRBV11-3; size: .; J: TRBJ2-1; D: TRBD2; CDR3: CATGTSGSNEQFF; DNA: TGTGCCACCGGGACTAGCGGCAGCAATGAGCAGTTCTTC
V: TRBV3-1/TRBV3-2; size: .; J: TRBJ2-7; D: TRBD1; CDR3: CASSQTGGYEQYF; DNA: TGTGCCAGCAGCCAGACAGGGGGCTACGAGCAGTACTTC